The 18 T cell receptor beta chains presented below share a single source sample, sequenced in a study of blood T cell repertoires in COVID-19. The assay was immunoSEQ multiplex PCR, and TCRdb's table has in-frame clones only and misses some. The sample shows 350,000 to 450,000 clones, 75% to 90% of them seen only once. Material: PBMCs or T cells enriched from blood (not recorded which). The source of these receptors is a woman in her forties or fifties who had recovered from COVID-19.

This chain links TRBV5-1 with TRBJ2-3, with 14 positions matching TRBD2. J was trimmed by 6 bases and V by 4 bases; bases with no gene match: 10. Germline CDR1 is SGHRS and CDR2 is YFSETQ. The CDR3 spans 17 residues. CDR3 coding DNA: TGCGCCAGCAGCACCGGGACTAGCGGGAGTCGGGGGGATACGCAGTATTTT. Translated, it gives CASSTGTSGSRGDTQYF. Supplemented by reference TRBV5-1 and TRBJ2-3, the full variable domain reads KAGVTQTPRYLIKTRGQQVTLSCSPISGHRSVSWYQQTPGQGLQFLFEYFSETQRNKGNFPGRFSGRQFSNSRSEMNVSTLELGDSALYLCASSTGTSGSRGDTQYFGPGTRLTVL.

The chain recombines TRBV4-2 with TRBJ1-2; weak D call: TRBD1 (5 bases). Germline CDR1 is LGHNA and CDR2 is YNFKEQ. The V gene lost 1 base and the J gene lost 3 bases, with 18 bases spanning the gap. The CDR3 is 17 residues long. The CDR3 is CASSQGPGDLTDYGYTF. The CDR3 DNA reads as TGTGCCAGCAGCCAAGGTCCGGGGGATTTAACCGACTATGGCTACACCTTC.

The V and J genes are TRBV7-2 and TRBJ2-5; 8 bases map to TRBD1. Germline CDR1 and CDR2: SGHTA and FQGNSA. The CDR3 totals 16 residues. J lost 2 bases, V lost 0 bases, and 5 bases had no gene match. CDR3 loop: CASSLARGTGQETQYF. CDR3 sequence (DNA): TGTGCCAGCAGCTTAGCAAGGGGGACAGGACAAGAGACCCAGTACTTC.

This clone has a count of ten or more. CDR3 loop: CASSLRAATMNTEAFF. The CDR3, as DNA: TGTGCCAGCAGCTTAAGGGCAGCCACCATGAACACTGAAGCTTTCTTT. The rearrangement uses TRBV7-3 and TRBJ1-1, with no clear D. The CDR3 is 16 amino acids. V lost 1 base and J 0 bases, leaving 12 bases between the germline ends. Germline V gene lookup returns CDR1 SGHTA and CDR2 FQGTGA.

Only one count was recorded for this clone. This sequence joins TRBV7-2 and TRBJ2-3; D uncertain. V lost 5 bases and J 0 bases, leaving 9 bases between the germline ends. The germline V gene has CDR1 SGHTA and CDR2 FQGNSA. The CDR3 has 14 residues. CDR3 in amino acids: CASSPLSSTDTQYF. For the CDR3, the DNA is TGTGCCAGCAGCCCCCTCTCTAGCACAGATACGCAGTATTTT.

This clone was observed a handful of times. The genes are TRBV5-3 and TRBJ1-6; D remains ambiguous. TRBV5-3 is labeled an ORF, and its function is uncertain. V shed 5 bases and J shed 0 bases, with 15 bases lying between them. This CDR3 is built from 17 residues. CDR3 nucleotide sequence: TGTGCCAGAAGTCCCCAGGATTTCGGCTCCTATAATTCACCCCTCCACTTT. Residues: CARSPQDFGSYNSPLHF.

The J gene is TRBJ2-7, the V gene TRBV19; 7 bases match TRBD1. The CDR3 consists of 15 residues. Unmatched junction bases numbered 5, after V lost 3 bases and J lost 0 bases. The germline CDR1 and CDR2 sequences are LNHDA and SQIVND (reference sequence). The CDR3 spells CASSMTWDSSYEQYF. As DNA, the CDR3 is TGTGCCAGTAGTATGACGTGGGACAGCTCCTACGAGCAGTACTTC.

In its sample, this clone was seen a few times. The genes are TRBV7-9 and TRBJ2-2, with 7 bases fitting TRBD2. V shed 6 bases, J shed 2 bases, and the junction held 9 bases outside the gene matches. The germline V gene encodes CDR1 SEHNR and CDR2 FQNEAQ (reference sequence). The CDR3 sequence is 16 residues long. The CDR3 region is CASSSLGLPNTGELFF. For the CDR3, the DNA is TGTGCCAGCAGTTCGTTGGGACTACCAAACACCGGGGAGCTGTTTTTT. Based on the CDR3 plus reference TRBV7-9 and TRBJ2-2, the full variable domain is DTGVSQNPRHKITKRGQNVTFRCDPISEHNRLYWYRQTLGQGPEFLTYFQNEAQLEKSRLLSDRFSAERPKGSFSTLEIQRTEQGDSAMYLCASSSLGLPNTGELFFGEGSRLTVL.

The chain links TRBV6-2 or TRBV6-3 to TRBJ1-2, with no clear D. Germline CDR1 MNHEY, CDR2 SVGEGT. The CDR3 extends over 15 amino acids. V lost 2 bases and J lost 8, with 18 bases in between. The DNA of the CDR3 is TGTGCCAGCAGTTACCCTTTGGACCCGGAGGAGGGCTACACCTTC. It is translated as CASSYPLDPEEGYTF.

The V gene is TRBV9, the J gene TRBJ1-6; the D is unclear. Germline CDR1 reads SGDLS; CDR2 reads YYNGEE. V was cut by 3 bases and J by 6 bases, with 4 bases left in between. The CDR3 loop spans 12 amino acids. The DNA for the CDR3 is TGTGCCAGCAGCGCCCTTAATTCACCCCTCCACTTT. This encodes CASSALNSPLHF. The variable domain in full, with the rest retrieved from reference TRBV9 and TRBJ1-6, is DSGVTQTPKHLITATGQRVTLRCSPRSGDLSVYWYQQSLDQGLQFLIQYYNGEERAKGNILERFSAQQFPDLHSELNLSSLELGDSALYFCASSALNSPLHFGNGTRLTVT.

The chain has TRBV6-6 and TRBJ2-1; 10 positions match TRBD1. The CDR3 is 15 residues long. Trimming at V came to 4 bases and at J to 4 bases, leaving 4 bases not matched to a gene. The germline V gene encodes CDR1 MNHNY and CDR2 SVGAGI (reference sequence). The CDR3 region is CASSLTGGLYNEQFF. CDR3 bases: TGTGCCAGCAGTTTGACAGGGGGCCTATACAATGAGCAGTTCTTC.

The CDR3 loop reads CASSLGQGRGSGYTF. DNA for the CDR3: TGTGCCAGCAGCTTGGGACAGGGGCGAGGGAGTGGCTACACCTTC. The genes are TRBV5-6 and TRBJ1-2, with 8 bases matching TRBD1. The trim removed 0 bases at V and 7 bases at J, leaving 8 bases unmatched. CDR1 and CDR2 (germline): SGHDT, YYEEEE. CDR3 size: 15 residues.

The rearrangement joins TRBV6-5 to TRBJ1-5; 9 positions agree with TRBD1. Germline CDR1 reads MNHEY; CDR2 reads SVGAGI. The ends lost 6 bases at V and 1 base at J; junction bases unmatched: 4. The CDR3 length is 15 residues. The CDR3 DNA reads TGTGCCAGCAGGGACAGGGGACGGAGCAATCAGCCCCAGCATTTT. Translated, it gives CASRDRGRSNQPQHF.

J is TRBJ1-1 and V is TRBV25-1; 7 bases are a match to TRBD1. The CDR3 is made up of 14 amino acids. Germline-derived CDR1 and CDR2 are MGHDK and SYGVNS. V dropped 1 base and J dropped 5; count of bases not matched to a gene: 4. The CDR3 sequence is CASSELTGETEAFF. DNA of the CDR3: TGTGCCAGCAGTGAATTAACAGGGGAGACTGAAGCTTTCTTT.

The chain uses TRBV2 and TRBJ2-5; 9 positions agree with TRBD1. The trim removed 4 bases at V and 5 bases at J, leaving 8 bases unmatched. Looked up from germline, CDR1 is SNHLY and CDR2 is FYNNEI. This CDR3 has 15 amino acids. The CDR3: CASSGPGTGSETQYF. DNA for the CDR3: TGTGCCAGCAGTGGACCAGGGACAGGGTCGGAGACCCAGTACTTC.

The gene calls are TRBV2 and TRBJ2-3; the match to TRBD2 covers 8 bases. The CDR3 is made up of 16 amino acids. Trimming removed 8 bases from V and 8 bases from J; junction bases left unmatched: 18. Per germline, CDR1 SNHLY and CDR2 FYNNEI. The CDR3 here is CASSVLLAGGIGTQYF. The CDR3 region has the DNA TGTGCCAGCTCAGTGTTACTCGCGGGAGGAATTGGTACGCAGTATTTT.

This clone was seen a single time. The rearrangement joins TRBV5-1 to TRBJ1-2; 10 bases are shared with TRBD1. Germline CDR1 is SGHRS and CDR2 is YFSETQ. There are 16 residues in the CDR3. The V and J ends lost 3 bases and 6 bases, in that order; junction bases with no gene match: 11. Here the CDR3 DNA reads TGCGCCAGCAGCTCCCAGGGGTCGGGGACAGGGGATGGCTACACCTTC. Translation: CASSSQGSGTGDGYTF.

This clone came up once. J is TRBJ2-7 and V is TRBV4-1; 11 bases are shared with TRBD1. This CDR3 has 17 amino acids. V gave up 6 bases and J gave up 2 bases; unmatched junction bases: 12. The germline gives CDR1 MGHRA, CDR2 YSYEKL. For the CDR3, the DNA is TGCGCCAGCAGACCCCTGGGGAGGACAGGGGGCCCCTACGAGCAGTACTTC. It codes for CASRPLGRTGGPYEQYF.